Listed below are T cell receptor beta chains from one sample, sequenced in a study of naive and memory T cell subsets. TCRdb itself ran the UMI-ligation and nested PCR reads through MiXCR, one entry per CDR3 protein. The sample lists 95,000 to 150,000 distinct CDR3 sequences; around 35% were seen once. Sequences were obtained from central memory CD4+ T cells from blood. The receptors come from a human donor in good health. The CDR3 runs from the conserved cysteine through the conserved F or W. The order of the fields is CDR3 DNA, CDR3 protein, clone size, D gene, J gene, V gene. D genes are given only for firm matches. Only some rows state a clone size, as once, few, many or a class for expanded clones.

TGTGCCAGCAGCTTAGGGCCTACTAGCACAGATACGCAGTATTTT	CASSLGPTSTDTQYF	few	.	TRBJ2-3	TRBV7-2
TGCAGCGTCTTTACGGTGGTCAGGGATTCATATGGCTACACCTTC	CSVFTVVRDSYGYTF	.	.	TRBJ1-2	TRBV29-1
TGTGCCAGCAGCCCGTCTAGCGGGAGTATCCATGAGCAGTTCTTC	CASSPSSGSIHEQFF	.	TRBD2	TRBJ2-1	TRBV6-5
TGTGCCAGCAGCTTAGAATTGAACGGAAACAATGAGCAGTTCTTC	CASSLELNGNNEQFF	few	.	TRBJ2-1	TRBV11-2
TGTGCCAGCAGTTTCCGGGCGGGAGGAAGCACAGATACGCAGTATTTT	CASSFRAGGSTDTQYF	.	TRBD2	TRBJ2-3	TRBV7-9
TGTGCTAGCGCCCCAGGGAGGGATTCACCCCTCCACTTT	CASAPGRDSPLHF	.	.	TRBJ1-6	TRBV12-5
TGCAGTGGTAACGGCGATTATGGCTACACCTTC	CSGNGDYGYTF	few	.	TRBJ1-2	TRBV20-1
TGCAGACCCGTTAAGGGTGATCGGGGCGAGCAGTACTTC	CRPVKGDRGEQYF	few	.	TRBJ2-7	TRBV20-1
TGCGCCAGCAGCTTGGGACAGGGTTATTACAATGAGCAGTTCTTC	CASSLGQGYYNEQFF	.	TRBD1	TRBJ2-1	TRBV5-1
TGTGCCAGCAGCGTCTGGCGGACAGGGGGGGGCTACACCTTC	CASSVWRTGGGYTF	.	TRBD1	TRBJ1-2	TRBV12-3/TRBV12-4